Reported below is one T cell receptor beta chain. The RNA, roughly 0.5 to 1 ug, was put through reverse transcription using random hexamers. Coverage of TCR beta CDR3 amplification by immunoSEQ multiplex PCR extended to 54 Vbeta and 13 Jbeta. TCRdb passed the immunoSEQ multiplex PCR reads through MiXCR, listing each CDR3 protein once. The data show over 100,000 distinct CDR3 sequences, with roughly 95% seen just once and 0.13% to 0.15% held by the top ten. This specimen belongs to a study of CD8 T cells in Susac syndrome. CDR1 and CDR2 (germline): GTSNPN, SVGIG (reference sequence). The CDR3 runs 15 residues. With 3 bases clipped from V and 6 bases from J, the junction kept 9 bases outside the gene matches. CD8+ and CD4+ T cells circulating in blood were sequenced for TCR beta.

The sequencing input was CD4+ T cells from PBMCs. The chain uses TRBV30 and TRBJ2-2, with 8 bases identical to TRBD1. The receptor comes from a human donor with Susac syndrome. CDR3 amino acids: CAWRGPDRVAGELFF. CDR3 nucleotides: TGTGCCTGGAGGGGGCCGGACAGGGTTGCCGGGGAGCTGTTTTTT. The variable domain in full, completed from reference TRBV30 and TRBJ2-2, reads SQTIHQWPATLVQPVGSPLSLECTVEGTSNPNLYWYRQAAGRGLQLLFYSVGIGQISSEVPQNLSASRPQDRQFILSSKKLLLSDSGFYLCAWRGPDRVAGELFFGEGSRLTVL.